The entry that follows covers one TCR beta chain sequence. This clonotype came up a few times. Its specific antigen is unknown. No base-level quality is on record; no much larger clone is a single base apart. The germline V gene (reference sequence) gives CDR1 as SGHNT and CDR2 as YYREEE. V and J are truncated by 2 bases and 4 bases respectively, leaving an intervening sequence of 11 bases. The CDR3 covers 14 residues, taking in both the cysteine and the phenylalanine. Only the CDR3 DNA is retained, 42 bases long and in frame from the first base. Sequenced on an Illumina NovaSeq 6000. cDNA libraries for TCRalpha and TCRbeta were prepared by 5'RACE using constant-segment primers, with sample barcodes and unique molecular identifiers added. RNA was extracted from every sample with Trizol reagent. Library amplification was performed in two PCR steps, and a second sample barcode and Illumina TruSeq adapters were introduced in the second step. Sequencing of libraries was performed on an Illumina NovaSeq with 2 x 150 bp paired-end reads. The original pipeline was this. The reads were demultiplexed and collapsed into UMI-guided consensus sequences using migec v1.2.7. Using mixcr v2.1.11, the UMI consensuses were aligned to TRA and TRB V and J templates and assembled into clonotypes. Clonotypes were classified as expanded or contracted when called significant by both edgeR and NoisET, with noise models trained on biological replicates. For edgeR calls, a false discovery rate-adjusted p below 0.01 and a log2 fold-change threshold of 1 were applied. As an exploratory analysis of dynamics, max-normalized trajectories of the 1000 most abundant clonotypes were examined with PCA combined with hierarchical clustering. Separately sequenced CD4+ and CD8+ repertoires were used to assign a CD4 or CD8 phenotype to each responding clone. TCRdb reran the public reads through fastp at Q25 and MiXCR, keeping productive beta chains. Rows matching on CDR3 protein sequence are summarized as one entry with the most common DNA and genes. The V and J calls were not made by the authors but by TCRdb's processing. The table for this sample lists some 68,000 distinct CDR3 sequences; approximately 15% of them were counted only once. About a third of the sample comes from the top ten.

The sample originates from a study of T-cell memory formation after mild COVID-19 (dated by TCRdb to the early 2020s). Background for the entire study: TCR sequence clusters from the two donors were largely donor specific. In a couple of donors, T-cell clones that expanded and contracted after mild COVID-19 were followed by sequencing TCRalpha and TCRbeta repertoires longitudinally. Two young, previously healthy adult volunteers made up the cohort, one male and one female.

Ficoll-Paque density gradient centrifugation was the method used to isolate PBMCs. Results and caveats for the whole study, not just this receptor: Whether the second-wave clones peaking on day 37 were SARS-CoV-2 specific was not confirmed. Contracting CD4+ clones were found mainly in CM and EM memory subsets, while CD8+ clones were enriched in EMRA. The detection of some responding clones in pre-infection memory suggests that pre-existing cross-reactive memory T cells joined the SARS-CoV-2 response. Only a couple of mild cases were covered by the study, and larger cohorts that include severe cases with pre-infection samples were considered necessary. Balanced CD4/CD8 phenotypes were observed for clones contracting from day 15 to 85, whereas a bias towards CD4+ was observed for a second wave of clones expanding from day 15 to 37.

What was sequenced was PBMCs or a T cell subset sorted from them (not recorded which). This sequence was found in an adult woman who had mild COVID-19 (a few samples of this study predate the infection). The sample titles of this study are shuffled in the database, so cell type and time point are left out; the donor was told from shared clones. The chain employs TRBV5-4 and TRBJ2-3; too little of a D gene remains to name it. The DNA sequence is given as TGTGCCAGCAGCTTAATGGGTTTTGCAGATACGCAGTATTTT. Its protein reads: CASSLMGFADTQYF.